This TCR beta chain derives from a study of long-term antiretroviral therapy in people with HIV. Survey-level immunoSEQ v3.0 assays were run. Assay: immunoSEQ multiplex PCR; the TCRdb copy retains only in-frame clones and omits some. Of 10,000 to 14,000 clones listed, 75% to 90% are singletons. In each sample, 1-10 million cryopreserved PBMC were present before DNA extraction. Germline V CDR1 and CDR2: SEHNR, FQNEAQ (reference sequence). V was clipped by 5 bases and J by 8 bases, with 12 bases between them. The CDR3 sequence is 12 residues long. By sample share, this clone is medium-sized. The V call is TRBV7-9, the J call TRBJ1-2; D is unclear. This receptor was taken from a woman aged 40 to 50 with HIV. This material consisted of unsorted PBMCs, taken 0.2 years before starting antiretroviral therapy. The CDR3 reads CASSPTILGYTF. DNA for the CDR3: TGTGCCAGCAGCCCAACTATATTAGGCTACACCTTC. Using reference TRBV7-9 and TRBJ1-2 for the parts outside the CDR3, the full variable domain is DTGVSQNPRHKITKRGQNVTFRCDPISEHNRLYWYRQTLGQGPEFLTYFQNEAQLEKSRLLSDRFSAERPKGSFSTLEIQRTEQGDSAMYLCASSPTILGYTFGSGTRLTVV.